Listed below are T cell receptor beta chains from one sample, sequenced in a study of cytomegalovirus exposure and HLA in healthy donors. Assay used: immunoSEQ multiplex PCR; TCRdb lists only in-frame clones, some missing. The repertoire includes about 83,000 clones, less than 85% of them detected once, and around 4% sits in the top ten. The specimen was PBMCs. The receptors come from a man aged 55 to 69 in good health and CMV-seronegative. CDR3s include the opening cysteine and the closing phenylalanine or tryptophan. The order of the fields is V gene, J gene, clone size, D gene, CDR3 protein, CDR3 DNA. A D gene is named only where the DNA matches it firmly. The size field is filled for only some rows; it gives once, few, many or a size class.

TRBV4-1,TRBJ1-2,-,-,CASSHQGREYGYTF,TGCGCCAGCAGCCACCAGGGAAGGGAATATGGCTACACCTTC
TRBV2,TRBJ2-7,-,-,CASSEQAYEQYF,TGTGCCAGCAGTGAACAGGCGTACGAGCAGTACTTC
TRBV9,TRBJ1-1,-,-,CASSPGKAAEAFF,TGTGCCAGCAGCCCGGGTAAGGCCGCTGAAGCTTTCTTT
TRBV2,TRBJ2-1,-,-,CASSVEGSSYNEQFF,TGTGCCAGCAGTGTCGAAGGGAGCTCCTACAATGAGCAGTTCTTC
TRBV5-8,TRBJ1-4,-,-,CASSLARGNDEKLFF,TGTGCCAGCAGCTTGGCCCGGGGGAATGATGAAAAACTGTTTTTT
TRBV13,TRBJ2-1,-,-,CASSFRSSYNEQFF,TGTGCCAGCAGCTTCCGGTCTAGCTACAATGAGCAGTTCTTC
TRBV2,TRBJ2-5,-,-,CASSEGAKYQETQYF,TGTGCCAGCAGTGAGGGGGCTAAATACCAAGAGACCCAGTACTTC
TRBV18,TRBJ2-3,-,TRBD2,CASSPATSGGAHTQYF,TGTGCCAGCTCACCCGCGACTAGCGGGGGGGCACATACGCAGTATTTT
TRBV10-3,TRBJ2-7,few,-,CAISESNDIFFYEQYF,TGTGCCATCAGTGAGTCGAACGACATCTTTTTCTACGAGCAGTACTTC
TRBV7-9,TRBJ1-2,-,TRBD1,CASSFGQGANYGYTF,TGTGCCAGCAGCTTTGGACAGGGGGCTAACTATGGCTACACCTTC
TRBV21-1,TRBJ2-7,-,-,CASSRTGSLEQYF,TGTGCCAGCAGCAGGACAGGGTCTCTCGAGCAGTACTTC
TRBV7-9,TRBJ2-5,-,TRBD2,CSSSTLAGPQYF,TGTTCCAGCAGCACCCTAGCGGGGCCCCAGTACTTC
TRBV19,TRBJ1-1,-,-,CASSRGGQRTEAFF,TGTGCCAGTAGTAGAGGGGGTCAGCGGACTGAAGCTTTCTTT
TRBV4-1,TRBJ1-2,once,-,CASSRLMSGTNYGYTF,TGCGCCAGCAGCCGCCTTATGTCGGGAACTAACTATGGCTACACCTTC
TRBV7-9,TRBJ2-7,-,-,CSSSFTTGTRTISSYEQYF,TGTTCCAGCAGCTTTACAACCGGGACAAGGACGATAAGCTCCTACGAGCAGTACTTC
TRBV18,TRBJ1-4,-,-,CASSSGPDTTNEKLFF,TGTGCCAGCTCATCGGGTCCCGATACAACTAATGAAAAACTGTTTTTT
TRBV19,TRBJ2-1,-,TRBD2,CASSNSGGVNEQFF,TGTGCCAGTAGTAATAGCGGGGGGGTTAATGAGCAGTTCTTC
TRBV7-9,TRBJ1-4,-,-,CASSPLSYATNEKLFF,TGTGCCAGCAGCCCCCTATCCTATGCAACTAATGAAAAACTGTTTTTT
TRBV2,TRBJ2-3,-,TRBD2,CANTGLAGGTDTQYF,TGTGCCAACACGGGACTAGCGGGGGGCACAGATACGCAGTATTTT
TRBV2,TRBJ2-5,-,TRBD1,CASSLGQGEETQYF,TGTGCCAGCAGTCTAGGACAGGGAGAAGAGACCCAGTACTTC
TRBV9,TRBJ1-5,-,TRBD1,CASSVGTGEQPQHF,TGTGCCAGCAGCGTGGGGACAGGGGAACAGCCCCAGCATTTT
TRBV11-2,TRBJ2-3,-,-,CASSLDGGASTDTQYF,TGTGCCAGCAGCTTAGATGGGGGGGCGAGCACAGATACGCAGTATTTT
TRBV7-9,TRBJ2-5,-,-,CASSESRGGIQETQYF,TGTGCCAGCAGCGAGTCTAGGGGGGGAATCCAAGAGACCCAGTACTTC
TRBV4-1,TRBJ1-5,-,-,CASRGGVNQPQHF,TGCGCCAGCAGGGGAGGGGTCAATCAGCCCCAGCATTTT
TRBV6-1,TRBJ2-7,-,-,CASSERSAGSSYEQYF,TGTGCCAGCAGTGAACGATCGGCGGGGTCCTCCTACGAGCAGTACTTC
TRBV30,TRBJ1-4,-,TRBD1,CAWSRDRGGEKLFF,TGTGCCTGGAGTAGGGACAGGGGAGGTGAAAAACTGTTTTTT
TRBV7-9,TRBJ1-4,-,-,CASSRLRGTTNEKLFF,TGTGCCAGCAGCAGGCTCAGGGGAACAACTAATGAAAAACTGTTTTTT
TRBV19,TRBJ1-2,-,-,CASSAGLNYGYTF,TGTGCCAGTAGTGCGGGACTTAACTATGGCTACACCTTC
TRBV18,TRBJ2-7,few,-,CASSTSRDSTYEQYF,TGTGCCAGCTCAACTTCCCGGGACTCAACCTACGAGCAGTACTTC
TRBV19,TRBJ1-2,-,TRBD1,CASTNRGGFYGYTF,TGTGCCAGTACCAACAGGGGGGGTTTCTATGGCTACACCTTC